Below, 3 T cell receptor beta chains from the same sample are listed, as sequenced in a study of beta chain features in type 1 diabetes. cDNA synthesis used the whole RNA isolate, giving expressed TCRB sequences. Repertoires were generated with immunoSEQ multiplex PCR, while TCRdb's copy carries only in-frame clones and drops some. Here the sample spans about 900,000 clones, roughly 15% being singletons. The sample comprised naive CD4+ T cells from blood. These receptors were obtained from a woman between 18 and 29 years old in good health.

This clone appeared a few times. The V gene is TRBV18, the J gene TRBJ1-1; weak D call: TRBD1 (5 bases). Germline CDR1 and CDR2: KGHSH and LQKENI. With 1 base removed from V and 2 bases from J, the gap between germline ends came to 8 bases. This CDR3 has 14 amino acids. CDR3 coding DNA: TGTGCCAGCTCACCACTAACAGGAAACACTGAAGCTTTCTTT. This encodes CASSPLTGNTEAFF. Based on the CDR3 plus reference TRBV18 and TRBJ1-1, the full variable domain is NAGVMQNPRHLVRRRGQEARLRCSPMKGHSHVYWYRQLPEEGLKFMVYLQKENIIDESGMPKERFSAEFPKEGPSILRIQQVVRGDSAAYFCASSPLTGNTEAFFGQGTRLTVV.

Written as DNA, the CDR3 is TGTGCCAGCACCATACCCGAGGGGAACCCTCGGCCCCAGCATTTT. Protein sequence: CASTIPEGNPRPQHF. The V call is TRBV28, the J call TRBJ1-5; tentatively, D is TRBD1 (5 bases). CDR3 length: 15 amino acids. The V gene's germline CDR1 is MDHEN and CDR2 SYDVKM. V gave up 7 bases and J gave up 9 bases, with 22 bases separating them.

This clone came up a few times. The identical CDR3 is also encoded by other nucleotide sequences in the sample. The chain joins TRBV5-1 to TRBJ2-3, with 9 nucleotides matching TRBD2. Germline V gene sequence: CDR1 SGHRS, CDR2 YFSETQ. The CDR3 has 16 amino acids. V trimming: 0 bases; J trimming: 0 bases; junction bases outside the gene matches: 2. The CDR3 spells CASSLGLAASTDTQYF. The CDR3, as DNA: TGCGCCAGCAGCTTGGGACTAGCGGCAAGCACAGATACGCAGTATTTT.